The source of this T cell receptor (beta chain) is a study of blood T cells in healthy people across ages. General observations from the study: Because donor CMV status was unknown, expanded clonotype changes were possibly confounded.

A note on this clonotype: What it recognizes is unknown.

Peripheral blood from each donor was collected in a volume of approximately 9.5 milliliters. A second PCR of about 6 to 11 cycles used a sample-barcoded 5' primer and a J-beta primer mix. One entry per CDR3 protein results from TCRdb running MiXCR on the 5' RACE reads. In the table there are around 900,000 distinct CDR3 sequences, roughly half of which are singletons. Between the trimmed V and J ends, which lost 3 bases and 5 bases, there was a span of 13 bases. The CDR3 contains 15 residues. Germline values: CDR1 SNHLY, CDR2 FYNNEI. The sequenced sample consisted of blood. The genes are TRBV2 and TRBJ2-2; unclear D gene. This sequence was found in a woman aged 55-69 years in good health. The CDR3 sequence is CASSEWQFGTGELFF. CDR3 DNA: TGTGCCAGCAGTGAGTGGCAGTTTGGGACCGGGGAGCTGTTTTTT. Drawing the rest from reference TRBV2 and TRBJ2-2, the complete variable domain is EPEVTQTPSHQVTQMGQEVILRCVPISNHLYFYWYRQILGQKVEFLVSFYNNEISEKSEIFDDQFSVERPDGSNFTLKIRSTKLEDSAMYFCASSEWQFGTGELFFGEGSRLTVL.